This record covers a single T cell receptor beta chain. This sample is part of a study of shared T cell receptors in the human thymus. The CDR3 length is 13 residues. Germline-derived CDR1 and CDR2 are SEHNR and FQNEAQ (reference sequence). V lost 5 bases and J lost 5, with 13 bases in between. Clones were sequenced by immunoSEQ multiplex PCR, and TCRdb holds only the in-frame ones, with some missing. The data contain about 660,000 clones, around 87% of them singletons. This same sample was also part of a study on human thymus T cells. That paper states: Having corrective surgery for congenital heart defects, healthy Finnish infants were the ones who donated. From resections taken during corrective heart surgery, the thymus tissue was obtained. An apparent bias in V and J gene usage was seen in thymic and blood repertoires. Unrelated individuals were reported by related research to share highly overlapping thymic repertoires.

The genes are TRBV7-9 and TRBJ2-7; a possible D gene is TRBD1 (6 bases). The receptor was isolated from a boy in the first two years of life with a congenital heart defect. The sample consisted of thymocytes. The CDR3 nucleotides read TGTGCCAGCAGCGGCAAGAACAGGGACGAGCAGTACTTC. Translated: CASSGKNRDEQYF.